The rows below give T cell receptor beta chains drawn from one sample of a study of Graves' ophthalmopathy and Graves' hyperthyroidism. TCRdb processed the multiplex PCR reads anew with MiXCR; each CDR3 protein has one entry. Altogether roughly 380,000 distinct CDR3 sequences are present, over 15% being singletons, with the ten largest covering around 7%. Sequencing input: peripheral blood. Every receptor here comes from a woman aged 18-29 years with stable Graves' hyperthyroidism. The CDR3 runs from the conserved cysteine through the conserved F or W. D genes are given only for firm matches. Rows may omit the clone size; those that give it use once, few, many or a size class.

TGCAGTGCTAGAGTGTCGACAGGAGGTATCTACGAGCAGTACTTC CSARVSTGGIYEQYF NA TRBJ2-7 TRBV20-1 many
TGCAGTGCCAGAGGGGACAGAAACTATGGCTACACCTTC CSARGDRNYGYTF TRBD1 TRBJ1-2 TRBV20-1 many
TGCAGTGCTAGTGAGCAGGGGGCATGGGGCACTGAAGCTTTCTTT CSASEQGAWGTEAFF TRBD1 TRBJ1-1 TRBV20-1 many
TGCGCCAGCAGCTCCCACGGACAGTCTCCCTACGAGCAGTACTTC CASSSHGQSPYEQYF NA TRBJ2-7 TRBV5-1 few
TGTGCCAGCAGAAAGGGAGAGTGGGGCTATGGCTACACCTTC CASRKGEWGYGYTF NA TRBJ1-2 TRBV28 many
TGTGCCATCAGTGAGGGGGACCAGCCCCAGCATTTT CAISEGDQPQHF NA TRBJ1-5 TRBV10-3 many
TGTGCCACCAGTGAGGGACAGGGGGCAGGAGAGCAGTACTTC CATSEGQGAGEQYF TRBD1 TRBJ2-7 TRBV24-1 many
TGTGCCATCAAGGGACTAGCGGGGGACGAGCAGTACTTC CAIKGLAGDEQYF TRBD2 TRBJ2-7 TRBV10-3 many
TGTGCCAGCAGTTACTCGATGCCCGGGGAGCTGTTTTTT CASSYSMPGELFF NA TRBJ2-2 TRBV6-2/TRBV6-3 many
TGTGCCAGTAGTATATTAGGGGGCGACGAGCAGTACTTC CASSILGGDEQYF TRBD1 TRBJ2-7 TRBV19 many
TGTGCCAGCAGTGAACCTGGGGGTCTCGGCAATCAGCCCCAGCATTTT CASSEPGGLGNQPQHF NA TRBJ1-5 TRBV2 many
TGTGCCAGCAGCACCGGGACAGGCTACGAGCAGTACTTC CASSTGTGYEQYF TRBD1 TRBJ2-7 TRBV6-2/TRBV6-3 many
TGTGCCAGCAGCGTTGGAGGGTCCGAGCAGTACTTC CASSVGGSEQYF NA TRBJ2-7 TRBV9 many
TGTGCCAGCAGTTCCGGTCGGCGGGACAAGAACACTGAAGCTTTCTTT CASSSGRRDKNTEAFF NA TRBJ1-1 TRBV12-3/TRBV12-4 many
TGTGCCTGTGGCAGGGGGAAGGCCATCCACTATGGCTACACCTTC CACGRGKAIHYGYTF TRBD1 TRBJ1-2 TRBV5-6 many
TGTGCCAGCAGTATGACTAGCGGGGCCTACGAGCAGTACTTC CASSMTSGAYEQYF TRBD2 TRBJ2-7 TRBV6-1 many
TGTGCCAGCAGCGCCGCTAAAGTGGCCTCTGGAAACACCATATATTTT CASSAAKVASGNTIYF NA TRBJ1-3 TRBV9 many
TGCGCCAGCAGCGGATACAGATTGAACACTGAAGCTTTCTTT CASSGYRLNTEAFF NA TRBJ1-1 TRBV4-1 many
TGTGCCAGCAAGATAGAAGGGACACTGAACACTGAAGCTTTCTTT CASKIEGTLNTEAFF NA TRBJ1-1 TRBV6-1 NA
TGCAGTGCTACTGGACACCACAACACTGAAGCTTTCTTT CSATGHHNTEAFF NA TRBJ1-1 TRBV20-1 many
TGTGCCAGCCGGCCAAGGGACAGCCCGAGGACTGAAGCTTTCTTT CASRPRDSPRTEAFF TRBD1 TRBJ1-1 TRBV2 many
TGTGCCAGCAGATTTGGAGTGGGGGCCAATCAGCCCCAGCATTTT CASRFGVGANQPQHF NA TRBJ1-5 TRBV5-5 few
TGTGCCAGCACTACAGGGGGCGCGGGCAATCAGCCCCAGCATTTT CASTTGGAGNQPQHF TRBD1 TRBJ1-5 TRBV28 many
TGCGCCAGCAGCACGCGCCCCCATACGGAGCCCCAGCATTTT CASSTRPHTEPQHF NA TRBJ1-5 TRBV5-1 once
TGTGCCAGCAGTGATGCTCGGCTAGCGGGGGACTCCTACGAGCAGTACTTC CASSDARLAGDSYEQYF TRBD2 TRBJ2-7 TRBV2 many
TGCAGTGTAGCGGAAGAGACCCAGTACTTC CSVAEETQYF NA TRBJ2-5 TRBV20-1 few
TGTGCCAGCAGTAGCATCGGGGTAAACACCGGGGAGCTGTTTTTT CASSSIGVNTGELFF NA TRBJ2-2 TRBV12-3/TRBV12-4 many
TGTGCCAGCAGTTTGACTGCGGTGTACGAGCAGTACTTC CASSLTAVYEQYF NA TRBJ2-7 TRBV12-3/TRBV12-4 NA